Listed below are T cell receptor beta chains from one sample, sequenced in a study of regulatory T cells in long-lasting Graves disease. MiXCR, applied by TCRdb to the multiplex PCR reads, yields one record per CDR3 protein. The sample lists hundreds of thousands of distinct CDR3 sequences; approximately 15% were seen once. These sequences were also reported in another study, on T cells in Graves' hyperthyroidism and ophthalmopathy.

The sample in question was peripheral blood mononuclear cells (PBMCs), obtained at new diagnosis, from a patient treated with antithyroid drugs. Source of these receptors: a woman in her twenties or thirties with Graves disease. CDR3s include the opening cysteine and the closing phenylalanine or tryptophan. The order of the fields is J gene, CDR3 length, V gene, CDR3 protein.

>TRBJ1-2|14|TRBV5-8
CASSLGSARVGYTF
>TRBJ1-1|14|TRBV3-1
CASSHYANSVGAFF
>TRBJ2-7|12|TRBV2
CAIRTLGPEQYF
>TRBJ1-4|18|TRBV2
CASSGIIGTAATNEKLFF
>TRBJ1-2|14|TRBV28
CASSLFGGDYGYTF
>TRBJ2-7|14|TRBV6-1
CASSDTTVTYEQYF
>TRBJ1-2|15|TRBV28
CASSSPRRGGYGYTF
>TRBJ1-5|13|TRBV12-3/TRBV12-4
CASSLSENQPQHF
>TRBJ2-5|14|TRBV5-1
CASSATSHPETQYF
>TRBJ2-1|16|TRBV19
CASSISGTSSYNEQFF
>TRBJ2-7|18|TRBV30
CAWSPRRTGLAGLYEQYF
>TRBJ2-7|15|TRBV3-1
CASSPSGRKVYEQYF
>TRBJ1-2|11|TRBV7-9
CASRGGIGYTF
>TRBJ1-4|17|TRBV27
CASSLSIYGSRNEKLFF
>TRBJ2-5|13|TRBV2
CASSGSSAETQYF